This section outlines one T cell receptor (beta chain) sequence together with its context. The germline gives CDR1 MDHEN, CDR2 SYDVKM. The trim removed 5 bases at V and 4 bases at J, leaving 6 bases unmatched. This CDR3 has 15 amino acids. In the original analysis: Reference gene primers were amplified, and this amplification served to estimate nucleated cell counts. Profiling relied on immunoSEQ multiplex PCR, and the TCRdb table lists in-frame clones only, not all of them. V, J and clone size reflect that table, while D and trimming were determined from the DNA. Of 140,000 or so clones listed, just under 80% are singletons. The sample is drawn from a study of blood T cell repertoires in COVID-19. Across the whole study: Italy, Spain and the United States were the sources of the convalescent and acute COVID-19 samples. Sample material is recorded as cDNA or gDNA derived from T cells, B-cell-depleted T cells, or PBMCs.

The chain links TRBV28 to TRBJ1-3; TRBD1 agrees at 9 bases. Source material: peripheral blood. This receptor was identified in an older woman with acute or convalescent COVID-19. CDR3 DNA: TGTGCCAGCAGTCCAACAGGGGGCTTAGGAAACACCATATATTTT. As protein: CASSPTGGLGNTIYF.